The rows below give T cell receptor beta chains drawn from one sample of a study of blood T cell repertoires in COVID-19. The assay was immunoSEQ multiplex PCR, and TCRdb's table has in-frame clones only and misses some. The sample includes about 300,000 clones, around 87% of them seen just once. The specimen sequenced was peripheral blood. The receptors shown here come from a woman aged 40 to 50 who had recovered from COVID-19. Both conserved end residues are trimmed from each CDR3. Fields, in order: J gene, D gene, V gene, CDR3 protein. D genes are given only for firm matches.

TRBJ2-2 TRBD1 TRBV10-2 ASTHGTGVTGELF
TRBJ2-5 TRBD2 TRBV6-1 ASSGGVTGGKETQY
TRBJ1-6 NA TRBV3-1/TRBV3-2 ASSPRHTVEALH
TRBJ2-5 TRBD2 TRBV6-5 ASSRLAGEETQY
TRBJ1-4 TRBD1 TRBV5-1 ASSLQGVGDNEKLF
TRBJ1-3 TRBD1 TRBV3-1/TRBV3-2 ASTQGQGSGNTIY
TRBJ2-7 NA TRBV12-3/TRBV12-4 ASSLNGPYEQY
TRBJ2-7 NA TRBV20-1 SASGRIGEQY
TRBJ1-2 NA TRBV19 ASSAAADGYGYT
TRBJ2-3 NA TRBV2 ASSVMETGQDTQY
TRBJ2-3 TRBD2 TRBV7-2 ASSLLLAGGTDTQY
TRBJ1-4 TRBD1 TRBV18 ASSPEDRGFRTNEKLF
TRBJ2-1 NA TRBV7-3 ASSLMRRGRDEQF
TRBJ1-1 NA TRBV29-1 SVLGLAEAF
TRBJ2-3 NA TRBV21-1 ASSKYRSERGGAWTDTQY
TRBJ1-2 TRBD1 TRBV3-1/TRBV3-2 ASSLQGPEDGYT
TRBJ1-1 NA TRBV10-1 ASNQGGLRNTEAF
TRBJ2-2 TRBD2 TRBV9 ASSASSGGAPGELF
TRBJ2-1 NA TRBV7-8 ASSWPGSPRYNEQF
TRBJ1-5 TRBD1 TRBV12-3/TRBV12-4 ASSTQGGQPQH
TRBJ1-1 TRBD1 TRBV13 ASSAGQGRTTEAF
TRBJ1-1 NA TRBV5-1 ASSLTAVNTEAF
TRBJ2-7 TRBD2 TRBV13 ASSEGLGHYEQY
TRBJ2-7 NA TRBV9 ASSVGQAYGEQY
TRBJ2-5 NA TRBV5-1 ASSLEGLETQY
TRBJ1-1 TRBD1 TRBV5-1 ASSLGRGDTEAF
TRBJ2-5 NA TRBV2 ASRGGETQY
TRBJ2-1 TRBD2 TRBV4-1 ASSRAAGNEQF
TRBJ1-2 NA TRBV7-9 ASSLGAGDGYT
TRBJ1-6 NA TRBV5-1 ASKQDSRNSPLH
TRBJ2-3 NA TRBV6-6 ASSYVRQLFTDTQY
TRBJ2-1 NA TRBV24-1 ATSEGSTIEQF
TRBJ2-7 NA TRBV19 ASSIGRLTSYEQY
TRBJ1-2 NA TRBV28 ASSVPGGSGYT
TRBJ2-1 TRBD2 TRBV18 ASSPTSGGTYNEQF
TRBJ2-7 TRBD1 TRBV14 ASSPPHHRGVYEQY
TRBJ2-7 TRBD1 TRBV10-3 AITMDRDYEQY
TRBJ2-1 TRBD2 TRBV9 ASSDSGGFSYNEQF
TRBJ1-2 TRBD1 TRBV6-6 ASRSGQDFYT
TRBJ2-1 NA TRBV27 ASTTGAGGNEQF